This TCR beta chain was identified in a study of blood T cell repertoires in COVID-19. Per germline, CDR1 MDHEN and CDR2 SYDVKM. The CDR3 consists of 14 residues. Trimming removed 8 bases from V and 8 bases from J, with 18 bases in between. Only in-frame clones appear in the TCRdb table, and some are missing; sequencing was by immunoSEQ multiplex PCR. The sample lists roughly 120,000 clones, approximately 70% occurring once. The clonotype was recovered from a woman in her sixties or seventies with acute or convalescent COVID-19. Material: peripheral blood. The rearrangement uses TRBV28 and TRBJ1-4; possibly TRBD1 for D (5 bases). The CDR3 nucleotides are TGTGCCAGCGCAAAAGGAGCCCGGGGGGAAAAACTGTTTTTT. The encoded protein is CASAKGARGEKLFF. The whole variable domain, remainder taken from reference TRBV28 and TRBJ1-4, is DVKVTQSSRYLVKRTGEKVFLECVQDMDHENMFWYRQDPGLGLRLIYFSYDVKMKEKGDIPEGYSVSREKKERFSLILESASTNQTSMYLCASAKGARGEKLFFGSGTQLSVL.